The entry below gives a single TCR beta chain sequence along with its context. CDR1 is SNHLY and CDR2 is FYNNEI in the germline V gene. CDR3 length equals 15 residues. V gave up 3 bases and J gave up 4 bases; unmatched junction bases: 0. The source of the sample is a study of T cell changes during pregnancy in multiple sclerosis. TCRdb keeps only in-frame clones here, not all; method: immunoSEQ multiplex PCR. The sample lists about 40,000 clones; 80% to 95% were seen once. The chain recombines TRBV2 with TRBJ2-2; 12 nucleotides match TRBD2. This sequence originates from a female donor with multiple sclerosis, enrolled in a pregnancy study. The sequenced sample was CD4+ T cells from peripheral blood mononuclear cells, obtained in the third trimester of pregnancy. In DNA, the CDR3 is TGTGCCAGCAGTGAGACTAGCGGGAGCACCGGGGAGCTGTTTTTT. Its protein is CASSETSGSTGELFF.